The 14 T cell receptor beta chains given below trace back to one sample, sequenced in a study of cytomegalovirus exposure and HLA in healthy donors. The PCR ran on 60 Vbeta and 13 Jbeta primers. Assay: immunoSEQ multiplex PCR; the TCRdb copy retains only in-frame clones and omits some. The sample has 65,000 to 80,000 clones, around three quarters seen once. Material for sequencing was PBMCs. These receptors were taken from a woman in her forties in good health and CMV-seropositive.

The chain employs TRBV6-6 and TRBJ1-5; maybe TRBD1 (5 bases). Between the trimmed V and J ends, which lost 11 bases and 0 bases, there was a span of 14 bases. Germline CDR1 reads MNHNY; CDR2 reads SVGAGI (reference sequence). The CDR3 loop spans 14 amino acids. The CDR3 DNA reads TGTGCCGGGGCAGTCAGGGTTAGCAATCAGCCCCAGCATTTT. Translating gives CAGAVRVSNQPQHF.

The J gene is TRBJ1-3, the V gene TRBV11-2; D unresolved. The CDR3 totals 19 residues. CDR1 is SGHAT and CDR2 is FQNNGV in the germline V gene. V lost 5 bases and J lost 0, with 23 bases in between. The chain's CDR3 is CASSRQLPRQVSSGNTIYF. The DNA for the CDR3 is TGTGCCAGCAGCCGCCAACTCCCCCGTCAGGTTAGCTCTGGAAACACCATATATTTT.

This clone was seen a handful of times. CDR3 nucleotides: TGTGCCAGTAGTCGACCGCCGGGGGGCGCAGCTCAGCCCCAGCATTTT. Its protein is CASSRPPGGAAQPQHF. This rearrangement joins TRBV19 to TRBJ1-5; perhaps TRBD1 as D (6 bases). The V gene's germline CDR1 is LNHDA and CDR2 SQIVND (reference sequence). V lost 5 bases and J lost 6, with 20 bases in between. CDR3 length: 16 residues.

V and J are TRBV27 and TRBJ2-3; the match to TRBD1 covers 11 bases. The CDR3 is made up of 16 amino acids. Germline V lookup: CDR1 MNHEY, CDR2 SMNVEV (reference sequence). The V gene end was trimmed by 8 bases and the J gene end by 5 bases; junction bases not matched to a gene: 12. The CDR3, as DNA: TGTGCCAGCCTTTCATTAGGACAGGGGGCCGTAGATACGCAGTATTTT. It is translated as CASLSLGQGAVDTQYF.

The chain joins TRBV19 to TRBJ2-1, with 11 bases matching TRBD1. V lost 3 bases, J lost 0 bases, and 7 bases stayed unmatched. The germline V gene encodes CDR1 LNHDA and CDR2 SQIVND (reference sequence). The CDR3 is 18 residues long. DNA for the CDR3: TGTGCCAGTAGTATCGGGACAGGGGGGACCAGCTCCTACAATGAGCAGTTCTTC. Protein product: CASSIGTGGTSSYNEQFF.

The gene calls are TRBV11-2 and TRBJ2-1; D might be TRBD2 (6 bases). Germline loops: CDR1 SGHAT, CDR2 FQNNGV. The CDR3 contains 15 residues. With 6 bases removed from V and 0 bases from J, the gap between germline ends came to 12 bases. This chain's CDR3 is CASSPGGASYNEQFF. CDR3 nucleotide sequence: TGTGCCAGCAGTCCGGGCGGGGCCTCCTACAATGAGCAGTTCTTC. The entire variable domain, with the rest obtained from reference TRBV11-2 and TRBJ2-1, is as follows: EAGVAQSPRYKIIEKRQSVAFWCNPISGHATLYWYQQILGQGPKLLIQFQNNGVVDDSQLPKDRFSAERLKGVDSTLKIQPAKLEDSAVYLCASSPGGASYNEQFFGPGTRLTVL.

The genes are TRBV7-8 and TRBJ2-5; 9 nucleotides agree with TRBD2. Germline V lookup: CDR1 SGHVS, CDR2 FQNEAQ. The CDR3 length is 15 residues. Losses at the gene ends were 4 bases for V and 0 bases for J; bases not matched to a gene: 3. Here the CDR3 DNA reads TGTGCCAGCAGCTGGGGACTAGCAGACCAAGAGACCCAGTACTTC. This sequence encodes CASSWGLADQETQYF.

As concerns this clone: Other nucleotide sequences in the sample specify the same CDR3. The CDR3 spells CASSLTSGTDTQYF. The CDR3 DNA reads as TGCGCCAGCAGCCTGACTAGCGGGACAGATACGCAGTATTTT. The V call is TRBV5-1, the J call TRBJ2-3, with 10 bases matching TRBD2. Germline values: CDR1 SGHRS, CDR2 YFSETQ. This CDR3 contains 14 residues. J lost 3 bases, V lost 4 bases, and 2 bases had no gene match.

This clone has more than one count but fewer than ten. J is TRBJ1-1 and V is TRBV9; possible D gene TRBD1, 5 bases. The V gene lost 0 bases and the J gene lost 5 bases, with 11 bases spanning the gap. Germline V gene sequence: CDR1 SGDLS, CDR2 YYNGEE. This CDR3 spans 14 amino acids. Written as DNA, the CDR3 is TGTGCCAGCAGCGTAGGGGGTGGGGGGACTGAAGCTTTCTTT. This codes for CASSVGGGGTEAFF. Full variable domain (missing parts from reference TRBV9 and TRBJ1-1): DSGVTQTPKHLITATGQRVTLRCSPRSGDLSVYWYQQSLDQGLQFLIQYYNGEERAKGNILERFSAQQFPDLHSELNLSSLELGDSALYFCASSVGGGGTEAFFGQGTRLTVV.

The J gene is TRBJ2-1, the V gene TRBV9, with D perhaps TRBD2 (5 bases). This CDR3 contains 16 residues. Germline V gene lookup returns CDR1 SGDLS and CDR2 YYNGEE. The V end was cut by 1 base, the J end by 0 bases, with 11 bases between. The CDR3 here is CASSVWRTASYNEQFF. The CDR3 bases are TGTGCCAGCAGCGTATGGAGGACCGCCTCCTACAATGAGCAGTTCTTC.

J is TRBJ2-7 and V is TRBV4-1, with 7 bases aligning to TRBD1. This CDR3 region has 15 residues. CDR1 MGHRA and CDR2 YSYEKL come from the germline V gene. Unmatched junction bases numbered 10, after V lost 4 bases and J lost 4 bases. CDR3 in DNA: TGCGCCAGCAGCCGTGCAGAACAGGGGTCTTACGAGCAGTACTTC. Its protein product is CASSRAEQGSYEQYF.

V is TRBV6-1 and J is TRBJ2-7, with TRBD1 matching over 11 bases. This CDR3 is 15 amino acids long. Germline V gives CDR1 MNHNS, CDR2 SASEGT. The trim removed 4 bases at V and 6 bases at J, leaving 8 bases unmatched. CDR3 sequence: CASSAHPGTGGEQYF. In DNA, the CDR3 is TGTGCCAGCAGTGCCCACCCCGGGACAGGGGGCGAGCAGTACTTC.

This clone was found once. The chain carries TRBV7-3 and TRBJ2-7; TRBD1 aligns across 8 bases. J was trimmed by 3 bases and V by 5 bases; bases with no gene match: 3. This CDR3 has 13 amino acids. Germline V gene data show CDR1 as SGHTA and CDR2 as FQGTGA. The CDR3 sequence: CASSIDRGYEQYF. The CDR3 DNA is TGTGCCAGCAGCATAGACAGGGGCTACGAGCAGTACTTC.

The V gene is TRBV5-8, the J gene TRBJ1-5, with D possibly matching TRBD1 (5 bases). The CDR3 has 12 amino acids. V lost 3 bases and J 10 bases, leaving 11 bases between the germline ends. Germline CDR1 SGHTS, CDR2 YDEGEE. The CDR3, as DNA: TGTGCCAGCAGCTGGGGGGATGGTCCCCAGCATTTT. This gives the protein CASSWGDGPQHF.